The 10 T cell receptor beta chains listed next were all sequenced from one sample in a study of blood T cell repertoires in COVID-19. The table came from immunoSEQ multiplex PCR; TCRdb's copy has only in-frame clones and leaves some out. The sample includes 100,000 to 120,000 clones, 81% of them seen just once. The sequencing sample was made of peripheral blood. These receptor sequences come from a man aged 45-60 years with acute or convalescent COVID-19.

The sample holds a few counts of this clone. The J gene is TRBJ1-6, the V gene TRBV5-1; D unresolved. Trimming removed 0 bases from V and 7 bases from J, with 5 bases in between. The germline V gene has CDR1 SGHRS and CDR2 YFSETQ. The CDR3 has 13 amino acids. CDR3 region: CASSLDSNSPLHF. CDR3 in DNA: TGCGCCAGCAGCTTGGATTCAAATTCACCCCTCCACTTT.

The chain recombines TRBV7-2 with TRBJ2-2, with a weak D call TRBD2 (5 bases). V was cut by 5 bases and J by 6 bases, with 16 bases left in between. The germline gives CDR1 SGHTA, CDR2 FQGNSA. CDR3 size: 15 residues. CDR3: CASSKRSSPPGELFF. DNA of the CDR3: TGTGCCAGCAGCAAGCGGTCTAGCCCCCCCGGGGAGCTGTTTTTT. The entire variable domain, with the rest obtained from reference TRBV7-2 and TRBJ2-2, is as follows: GAGVSQSPSNKVTEKGKDVELRCDPISGHTALYWYRQSLGQGLEFLIYFQGNSAPDKSGLPSDRFSAERTGGSVSTLTIQRTQQEDSAVYLCASSKRSSPPGELFFGEGSRLTVL.

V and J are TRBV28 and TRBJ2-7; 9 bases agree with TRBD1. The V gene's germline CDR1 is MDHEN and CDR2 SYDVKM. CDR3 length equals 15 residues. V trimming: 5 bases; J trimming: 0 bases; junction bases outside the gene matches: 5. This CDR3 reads CASSGGGQGSYEQYV. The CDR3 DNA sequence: TGTGCCAGCAGTGGGGGGGGACAGGGCTCCTACGAGCAGTACGTC.

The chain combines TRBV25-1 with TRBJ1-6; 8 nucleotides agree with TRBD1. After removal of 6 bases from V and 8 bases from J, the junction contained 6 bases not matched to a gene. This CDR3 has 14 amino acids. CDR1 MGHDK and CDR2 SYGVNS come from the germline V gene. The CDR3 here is CASRQTGVDSPLHF. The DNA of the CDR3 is TGTGCCAGCAGACAGACAGGGGTGGATTCACCCCTCCACTTT.

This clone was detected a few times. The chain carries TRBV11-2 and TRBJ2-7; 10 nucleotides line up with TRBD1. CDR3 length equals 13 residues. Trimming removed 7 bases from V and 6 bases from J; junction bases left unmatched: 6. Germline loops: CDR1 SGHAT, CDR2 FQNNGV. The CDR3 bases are TGTGCCAGCACTCCGGGACAGGGGCTCGAGCAGTACGTC. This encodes CASTPGQGLEQYV.

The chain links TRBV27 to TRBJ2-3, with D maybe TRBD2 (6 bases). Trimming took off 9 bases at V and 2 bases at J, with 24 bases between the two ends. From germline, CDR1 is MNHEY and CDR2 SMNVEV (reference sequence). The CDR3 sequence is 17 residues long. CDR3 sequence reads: CASSRIASADLTDTQYF. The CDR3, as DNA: TGTGCCAGTTCACGTATTGCTAGCGCCGACCTCACAGATACGCAGTATTTT.

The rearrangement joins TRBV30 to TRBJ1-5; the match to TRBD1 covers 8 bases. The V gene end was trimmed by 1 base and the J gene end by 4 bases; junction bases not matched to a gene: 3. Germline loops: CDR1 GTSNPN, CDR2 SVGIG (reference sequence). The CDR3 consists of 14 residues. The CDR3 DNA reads TGTGCCTGGAGTGCCGGACAGGGTAATCAGCCCCAGCATTTT. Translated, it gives CAWSAGQGNQPQHF.

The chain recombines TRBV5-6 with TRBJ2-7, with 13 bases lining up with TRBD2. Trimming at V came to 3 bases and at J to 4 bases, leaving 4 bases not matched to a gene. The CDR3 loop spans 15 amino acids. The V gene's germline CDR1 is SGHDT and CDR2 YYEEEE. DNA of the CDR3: TGTGCCAGCAGCTGGGGGACTAGCGGGGAGTACGAGCAGTACGTC. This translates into CASSWGTSGEYEQYV.

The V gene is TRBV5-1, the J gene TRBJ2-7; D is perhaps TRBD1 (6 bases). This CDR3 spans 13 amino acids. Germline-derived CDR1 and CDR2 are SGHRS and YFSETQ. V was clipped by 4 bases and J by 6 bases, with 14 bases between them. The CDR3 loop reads CASSLPGAVEQYF. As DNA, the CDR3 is TGCGCCAGCAGCCTACCAGGGGCGGTCGAGCAGTACTTC.

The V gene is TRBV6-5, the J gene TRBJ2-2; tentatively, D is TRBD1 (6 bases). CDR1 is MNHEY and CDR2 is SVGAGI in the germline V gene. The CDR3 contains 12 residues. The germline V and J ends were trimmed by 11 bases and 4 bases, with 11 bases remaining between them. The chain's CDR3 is CASGTSTGELFF. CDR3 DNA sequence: TGTGCCTCCGGGACAAGCACCGGGGAGCTGTTTTTT.